The 14 T cell receptor beta chains in this list originate from one sample, sequenced in a study of long-term antiretroviral therapy in people with HIV. immunoSEQ v3.0 was run at survey level. Clones were sequenced by immunoSEQ multiplex PCR, and TCRdb holds only the in-frame ones, with some missing. Of 25,000 or so clones listed, 83% were seen once; the top ten hold 4.5% to 5.5%. The sequences come from unsorted PBMCs, collected 3 years after starting antiretroviral therapy. All receptors derive from a young man with HIV.

The V call is TRBV19, the J call TRBJ2-3; a weak D match, TRBD1 (5 bases). CDR3 size: 16 residues. Germline V gene sequence: CDR1 LNHDA, CDR2 SQIVND (reference sequence). V was clipped by 4 bases and J by 3 bases, with 17 bases between them. This CDR3 reads CASSKYQPTGTDTQYF. The CDR3 region has the DNA TGTGCCAGTAGTAAGTACCAGCCCACAGGTACAGATACGCAGTATTTT.

Only one count was recorded for this clone. The chain employs TRBV2 and TRBJ1-5, with 7 bases aligning to TRBD1. Trimming removed 0 bases from V and 5 bases from J; junction bases left unmatched: 4. Germline V gene data show CDR1 as SNHLY and CDR2 as FYNNEI. The CDR3 spans 15 residues. The DNA of the CDR3 is TGTGCCAGCAGTGAAGCGCGAGGGGGCGATCAGCCCCAGCATTTT. Amino acids: CASSEARGGDQPQHF.

This chain connects TRBV7-9 to TRBJ1-2; no clear D gene. The CDR3 spans 16 residues. The germline CDR1 and CDR2 sequences are SEHNR and FQNEAQ (reference sequence). The V and J ends lost 5 bases and 5 bases respectively, with 21 bases between them. DNA of the CDR3: TGTGCCAGCAGCCCGCGAGACGGGTCAGAAATGTATGGCTACACCTTC. This sequence encodes CASSPRDGSEMYGYTF.

The V gene is TRBV2, the J gene TRBJ2-2; 8 bases fit TRBD2. The V and J ends lost 7 bases and 8 bases, in that order; junction bases with no gene match: 6. Germline V gives CDR1 SNHLY, CDR2 FYNNEI. The CDR3 runs to 13 residues. DNA of the CDR3: TGTGCCAGCACTTTCCGGGGGGGAGGGGAGCTGTTTTTT. Translation: CASTFRGGGELFF.

The V and J genes are TRBV6-1 and TRBJ1-1, with a possible D match to TRBD1 (5 bases). The CDR3 is 18 residues long. The germline gives CDR1 MNHNS, CDR2 SASEGT. V lost 0 bases and J 1 base, leaving 18 bases between the germline ends. The CDR3 nucleotides read TGTGCCAGCAGTGAAGCGAGGCAGGGTTTAGGAAGGAACACTGAAGCTTTCTTT. This translates into CASSEARQGLGRNTEAFF.

The J gene is TRBJ2-3, the V gene TRBV7-2, with D hard to call. CDR3 length equals 15 residues. Germline V CDR1 and CDR2: SGHTA, FQGNSA. The ends were cut back, 2 bases at V and 4 bases at J, with 13 bases in the middle. The CDR3 DNA reads as TGTGCCAGCAGCTTAAATATACGCAGCCCAGATACGCAGTATTTT. This encodes CASSLNIRSPDTQYF.

This sequence joins TRBV19 and TRBJ1-4; unclear D gene. Trimming removed 3 bases from V and 10 bases from J, with 12 bases in between. The CDR3 spans 13 residues. Germline values: CDR1 LNHDA, CDR2 SQIVND (reference sequence). CDR3 in amino acids: CASSMNGRGKLFF. The DNA of the CDR3 is TGTGCCAGTAGTATGAACGGGAGAGGAAAACTGTTTTTT.

The genes are TRBV7-3 and TRBJ2-1; perhaps TRBD2 as D (6 bases). The CDR3 loop spans 13 amino acids. The V end lost 8 bases, the J end lost 6 bases, and 14 bases lay between the germline ends. The germline V gene has CDR1 SGHTA and CDR2 FQGTGA. The CDR3 DNA reads TGTGCCAGCCGTCCGGACTACTCCAATGAGCAGTTCTTC. Translated: CASRPDYSNEQFF.

The chain has TRBV5-6 and TRBJ1-1; D might be TRBD1 (5 bases). Trimming shortened V by 0 bases and J by 4 bases, and 10 bases separated the two germline ends. CDR3 length: 14 residues. CDR1 is SGHDT and CDR2 is YYEEEE in the germline V gene. Here the CDR3 DNA reads TGTGCCAGCAGCTTGGATCAGGGCTCCACTGAAGCTTTCTTT. Translation: CASSLDQGSTEAFF.

The V gene is TRBV18, the J gene TRBJ1-1, with 8 bases aligning to TRBD1. Germline CDR1 is KGHSH and CDR2 is LQKENI. V was clipped by 3 bases and J by 1 base; unmatched bases: 7. The CDR3 has 16 amino acids. CDR3 in DNA: TGTGCCAGCTCACCCCGGCAGGGGGCGACGAACACTGAAGCTTTCTTT. It yields the protein CASSPRQGATNTEAFF.

CDR3 loop: CASSPGAVAEGTEAFF. CDR3 in DNA: TGTGCCAGCTCACCGGGGGCCGTGGCGGAGGGAACTGAAGCTTTCTTT. V is TRBV18 and J is TRBJ1-1, with TRBD1 as a possible D gene (6 bases). The germline V gene encodes CDR1 KGHSH and CDR2 LQKENI. The CDR3 spans 16 residues. The V gene lost 3 bases and the J gene lost 5 bases, with 19 bases spanning the gap.

This chain joins TRBV4-1 and TRBJ2-2; D may match TRBD1 or TRBD2 (5 bases each). The germline gives CDR1 MGHRA, CDR2 YSYEKL. There are 15 residues in the CDR3. V was cut by 5 bases and J by 3 bases, with 13 bases left in between. The CDR3 loop is CASSSPGPYTGELFF. DNA of the CDR3: TGCGCCAGCAGCAGTCCGGGACCGTACACCGGGGAGCTGTTTTTT.

The V and J genes are TRBV7-9 and TRBJ1-1; D not certain. Germline-derived CDR1 and CDR2 are SEHNR and FQNEAQ (reference sequence). This CDR3 spans 13 amino acids. V was shortened by 5 bases and J by 0 bases, with 7 bases between the two germline ends. Here the CDR3 DNA reads TGTGCCAGCAGCATCGAAATGAACACTGAAGCTTTCTTT. Protein: CASSIEMNTEAFF.

Only a few counts were recorded for this clone. CDR3 coding DNA: TGTGCCAGCTCAAACATTGGACAGGGACTCGGAACCGGGGAGCTGTTTTTT. Translating gives CASSNIGQGLGTGELFF. The chain carries TRBV18 and TRBJ2-2, with 8 bases that match TRBD1. V shed 5 bases and J 5 bases; nucleotides not matched to a gene: 13. Germline values: CDR1 KGHSH, CDR2 LQKENI. This CDR3 region has 17 residues.